This TCR beta chain was observed in a study of shared clonotypes between healthy human individuals. Across the study: The plates for each donor numbered three CD4 naive, three CD4 memory, two CD8 naive and one CD8 memory.

Cells designated naive CD8 were CD45RO-negative and were positively selected for CCR7, with terminally differentiated effector memory CD45RA+ cells excluded. Turning to this clone: Its cognate antigen is unknown.

General study points: Shared across four donors were roughly 4.8% of the naive CD4 clonotypes.

The table came from immunoSEQ multiplex PCR; TCRdb's copy has only in-frame clones and leaves some out. The sample holds approximately 810,000 clones; around 93% are singletons and the top ten take around 24%. The sequenced sample was naive CD8+ T cells sorted from blood. The source is a man aged 25-40 years in good health.

The CDR3 sequence: CASSPWTVTNEQFF. CDR3 DNA sequence: TGTGCCAGCAGTCCCTGGACAGTCACCAATGAGCAGTTCTTC. The genes are TRBV27 and TRBJ2-1, with D possibly TRBD1 on 6 matching bases. This CDR3 has 14 amino acids. V lost 5 bases, J lost 6 bases, and 14 bases lay in between. Germline assignment: CDR1 MNHEY and CDR2 SMNVEV (reference sequence).